The clone carrying this T cell receptor (beta chain) has a handful of counts. The data were produced by immunoSEQ multiplex PCR, yet TCRdb's version contains in-frame clones alone and is incomplete. The sample has about 14,000 clones; over 70% are singletons. These data belong to a study of somatic mutations in cytotoxic T cells in rheumatoid arthritis. The V gene's germline CDR1 is SSHAT and CDR2 FNYEAQ (reference sequence). The CDR3 runs to 16 residues. V shed 5 bases and J 7 bases; nucleotides not matched to a gene: 12. The sequencing input was CD8+ T cells sorted from blood. This chain uses TRBV7-7 with TRBJ2-2; TRBD2 agrees at 8 bases. The TCR comes from an adult with rheumatoid arthritis. The CDR3 spells CASSRHSGEDGGELFF. DNA for the CDR3: TGTGCCAGCAGCCGACATAGCGGGGAGGATGGCGGGGAGCTGTTTTTT.